The 32 T cell receptor beta chains below all came from one sample that was sequenced in a study of regulatory T cells in long-lasting Graves disease (dated by TCRdb to the early 2020s). According to the study, the label for this sample's time point signals: newly diagnosed GD, antithyroid drugs for less than 3 months. RNA was extracted from PBMCs in TRIzol for both TCR sequencing and RNA sequencing. Receptors were amplified or captured by multiplex PCR. Sequencer: Illumina HiSeq 4000. TCR beta libraries were built with iRepertoire HTBI primers and Arm-PCR amplification of CDR3 regions. TCRdb took the public reads, trimmed them with fastp at Q25, ran MiXCR for clone calling and kept in-frame beta chains. CDR3 protein sequences are deduplicated, and each keeps its most common genes and DNA. This sample has roughly 380,000 distinct CDR3 sequences in its table, and 15% to 19% of those were observed once. The ten largest make up about a fifth of the sample.

The source material was peripheral blood mononuclear cells (PBMCs), sampled at new diagnosis, from a patient treated with antithyroid drugs. These receptors originate from a female donor with Graves disease.

As regards this clonotype: This may stem from a read error, because a much larger clone lies one nucleotide away. The rearrangement joins TRBV27 to TRBJ2-3, with D perhaps TRBD1 (6 bases). In germline, CDR1 is MNHEY, CDR2 SMNVEV (reference sequence). The CDR3 is 18 amino acids. V lost 5 bases and J 4 bases, leaving 25 bases between the germline ends. CDR3 sequence: CASSGKLQGEGHADTQYF. The CDR3 bases are TGTGCCAGCAGTGGGAAACTACAGGGAGAGGGCCACGCAGATACGCAGTATTTT.

As for this clonotype: Since a much larger clone is just one base distant, this may be a read error. The chain is built from TRBV5-1 and TRBJ2-7; the D gene could be TRBD1 or TRBD2 (5 bases each). Germline CDR1 and CDR2: SGHRS and YFSETQ. The CDR3 spans 14 residues. V was pared by 4 bases and J by 3 bases, with 14 bases between. CDR3 bases: TGCGCCAGCAGCCCGGGACGGGCCCTCTACGAGCAGTACTTC. Protein sequence: CASSPGRALYEQYF.

This clonotype was seen ten or more times. The chain is built from TRBV5-5 and TRBJ1-1; 7 bases map to TRBD1. The CDR3 is 12 residues long. The germline V gene encodes CDR1 SGHKS and CDR2 YYEKEE (reference sequence). Trimming cost V 0 bases and J 7 bases; bases outside gene matches: 0. The chain's CDR3 is CASSLGTGEAFF. The CDR3 DNA follows: TGTGCCAGCAGCTTGGGGACAGGTGAAGCTTTCTTT.

This clonotype was picked up many times. The gene calls are TRBV28 and TRBJ2-7; D is tentatively TRBD1 or TRBD2 (5 bases each). The germline V gene has CDR1 MDHEN and CDR2 SYDVKM. V gave up 3 bases and J gave up 3 bases, with 9 bases separating them. This CDR3 comprises 13 residues. CDR3 amino acids: CASSFGGFYEQYF. CDR3 sequence (DNA): TGTGCCAGCAGTTTTGGGGGATTCTACGAGCAGTACTTC.

V and J are TRBV7-9 and TRBJ2-7, with D possibly being TRBD2 (6 bases). V dropped 5 bases and J dropped 7 bases, with 18 bases sitting between them. CDR1 is SEHNR and CDR2 is FQNEAQ in the germline V gene (reference sequence). This CDR3 is built from 14 residues. CDR3 nucleotide sequence: TGTGCCAGCAGCCGGGGACTGCCCTCGGGGGAGCAGTACTTC. Amino acids: CASSRGLPSGEQYF. Filled out from reference TRBV7-9 and TRBJ2-7, the complete variable domain reads DTGVSQNPRHKITKRGQNVTFRCDPISEHNRLYWYRQTLGQGPEFLTYFQNEAQLEKSRLLSDRFSAERPKGSFSTLEIQRTEQGDSAMYLCASSRGLPSGEQYFGPGTRLTVT.

This clonotype was counted ten times or more. The chain has TRBV12-3 or TRBV12-4 and TRBJ2-5; 14 bases are a match to TRBD2. This CDR3 has 17 residues. Trimming took 4 bases from V and 0 from J; bases not matched to a gene: 4. CDR3: CASSSGLAGVYQETQYF. The CDR3 coding sequence is TGTGCCAGCAGTTCGGGACTAGCGGGGGTTTACCAAGAGACCCAGTACTTC.

This chain links TRBV12-3 or TRBV12-4 with TRBJ2-7; D may be TRBD1 (5 bases). The CDR3 loop spans 15 amino acids. Trimming took 6 bases from V and 0 from J, leaving 15 bases between them. As DNA, the CDR3 is TGTGCCAGCAGCAATCAGGGCGTCCCCTCCTACGAGCAGTACTTC. Residues: CASSNQGVPSYEQYF.

This clonotype was seen at least ten times. The genes are TRBV27 and TRBJ2-7; no clear D. Per the germline V gene, CDR1 is MNHEY and CDR2 is SMNVEV (reference sequence). V dropped 4 bases and J dropped 6 bases, with 10 bases sitting between them. The CDR3 spans 12 residues. As DNA, the CDR3 is TGTGCCAGCAGTTCCCCGCCTCTCGAGCAGTACTTC. Its protein product is CASSSPPLEQYF.

This clonotype was seen a few times. CDR3 nucleotide sequence: TGTGCCAGCAGCTTTGGCGGGGGGGCCAGGGAGACCCAGTACTTC. This encodes CASSFGGGARETQYF. The J gene is TRBJ2-5, the V gene TRBV7-2, with 9 positions matching TRBD2. The junction had 7 bases not matched to a gene; V was cut back by 3 bases and J by 5 bases. From germline, CDR1 is SGHTA and CDR2 FQGNSA. The CDR3 covers 15 residues.

This clonotype occurred many times. The chain employs TRBV27 and TRBJ2-7; TRBD2 matches at 9 bases. The CDR3 runs 16 residues. Germline V gene lookup returns CDR1 MNHEY and CDR2 SMNVEV (reference sequence). V shed 2 bases and J 2 bases; nucleotides not matched to a gene: 7. DNA for the CDR3: TGTGCCAGCAGTTTAAAAGCGGGAGGCCTTACCTACGAGCAGTACTTC. Its translation is CASSLKAGGLTYEQYF.

V gene TRBV4-2 combines with J gene TRBJ1-3; D is perhaps TRBD1 (6 bases). The CDR3 runs to 15 residues. V lost 2 bases to trimming and J lost 0 bases, with 8 bases between them. The germline gives CDR1 LGHNA, CDR2 YNFKEQ. CDR3 sequence reads: CASSQRGISGNTIYF. The CDR3 DNA is TGTGCCAGCAGCCAAAGGGGGATCTCTGGAAACACCATATATTTT.

The V gene is TRBV2, the J gene TRBJ2-5; 10 bases match TRBD2. V was pared by 6 bases and J by 5 bases, with 15 bases of the junction left unmatched. CDR3 length equals 17 residues. The V gene's germline CDR1 is SNHLY and CDR2 FYNNEI. DNA of the CDR3: TGTGCCAGCAGCCCCGGGCTAGCGGGAGTGCTCGACGAGACCCAGTACTTC. Protein: CASSPGLAGVLDETQYF.

With respect to this clonotype: Sequence at one end of the junction differs from germline and may be a read error. The rearrangement joins TRBV2 to TRBJ2-5, with 8 positions matching TRBD1. Germline CDR1 SNHLY, CDR2 FYNNEI. The length of the CDR3 is 16 residues. CDR3 protein: CASSEGQGALQETQCF. For the CDR3, the DNA is TGTGCCAGCAGTGAAGGCCAGGGGGCCCTCCAAGAGACCCAGTGCTTC.

To note about this clonotype: Germline is not matched at one junction end, which may reflect a read error. The J gene is TRBJ2-1, the V gene TRBV13; unclear D gene. This CDR3 has 13 amino acids. CDR1 and CDR2 (germline): PRHDT, FYEKMQ (reference sequence). The CDR3 protein is CAGSLGSYNEQFF. CDR3 nucleotide sequence: TGTGCCGGCAGCTTGGGCAGCTACAATGAGCAGTTCTTC.

This clonotype has ten or more counts. The chain employs TRBV6-1 and TRBJ2-5; D unclear. V gave up 6 bases and J gave up 1 base, with 9 bases separating them. Looked up from germline, CDR1 is MNHNS and CDR2 is SASEGT. The CDR3 runs to 13 residues. The CDR3 protein is CASRKRFQETQYF. In DNA form, the CDR3 reads TGTGCCAGCAGGAAAAGGTTCCAAGAGACCCAGTACTTC.

This clonotype came up many times. The rearrangement links TRBV6-1 to TRBJ1-1; D not certain. The V end was cut by 7 bases, the J end by 7 bases, with 7 bases between. The CDR3 extends over 10 amino acids. Germline CDR1 is MNHNS and CDR2 is SASEGT. CDR3 nucleotides: TGTGCCAGCACCCGGGGTGAAGCTTTCTTT. Translated, it gives CASTRGEAFF.

The sample holds a few counts of this clonotype. The genes are TRBV7-2 and TRBJ1-6; no firm D call. Trimming took 5 bases from V and 7 from J, leaving 6 bases between them. Germline lookup yields CDR1 SGHTA and CDR2 FQGNSA. CDR3 length: 12 amino acids. CDR3 sequence (DNA): TGTGCCAGCAGCCAAATGAATTCACCCCTCCACTTT. Translation gives CASSQMNSPLHF.

J is TRBJ2-7 and V is TRBV27, with unresolved D. Germline V gene sequence: CDR1 MNHEY, CDR2 SMNVEV (reference sequence). The CDR3 sequence is 14 residues long. The V end lost 2 bases, the J end lost 0 bases, and 8 bases lay between the germline ends. CDR3 coding DNA: TGTGCCAGCAGTTTAGTGGAAAGCTCCTACGAGCAGTACTTC. This gives the protein CASSLVESSYEQYF.

In its sample, this clonotype was seen many times. V usage is TRBV20-1 and J usage is TRBJ2-1, with 10 bases lining up with TRBD2. The V gene end was trimmed by 6 bases and the J gene end by 8 bases; junction bases not matched to a gene: 13. The germline CDR1 and CDR2 sequences are DFQATT and SNEGSKA (reference sequence). The length of the CDR3 is 15 residues. This CDR3 is CSAPSATSGTDEQFF. The CDR3 bases are TGCAGTGCCCCTAGTGCTACTAGCGGGACCGATGAGCAGTTCTTC.

This clonotype appeared many times. The CDR3 sequence: CASSSGAETQYF. CDR3 coding DNA: TGTGCCAGCAGCTCCGGGGCGGAGACCCAGTACTTC. J is TRBJ2-5 and V is TRBV12-3 or TRBV12-4; D may match TRBD1 or TRBD2 (5 bases each). V was cut by 6 bases and J by 5 bases, with 10 bases left in between. The CDR3 extends over 12 amino acids.

This clonotype was seen at least ten times. J is TRBJ2-1 and V is TRBV20-1; D gene ambiguous. The length of the CDR3 is 11 residues. Trimming took 6 bases from V and 7 from J, leaving 10 bases between them. The germline V gene has CDR1 DFQATT and CDR2 SNEGSKA (reference sequence). This CDR3 reads CSAIPSNEQFF. In DNA form, the CDR3 reads TGCAGTGCCATACCGAGTAATGAGCAGTTCTTC.

This clonotype was recorded only once. This sequence joins TRBV20-1 and TRBJ1-2; TRBD1 matches 8 bases. This CDR3 comprises 17 residues. With V trimmed by 0 bases and J by 3 bases, 12 bases remained unmatched. Germline assignment: CDR1 DFQATT and CDR2 SNEGSKA (reference sequence). The CDR3 DNA reads TGCAGTGCTAGAGATCGGGGTTCCAGGGGGCGACACTATGGCTACACCTTC. Encoded protein: CSARDRGSRGRHYGYTF.

This clonotype has a count of ten or more. The genes are TRBV7-9 and TRBJ2-4; D possibly corresponds to TRBD2 (5 bases). Trimming removed 5 bases from V and 5 bases from J, with 10 bases in between. The germline V gene encodes CDR1 SEHNR and CDR2 FQNEAQ (reference sequence). This CDR3 spans 13 amino acids. CDR3 residues: CASSLWRENIQYF. The CDR3 coding sequence is TGTGCCAGCAGCCTTTGGCGGGAAAACATTCAGTACTTC.

The chain employs TRBV7-2 and TRBJ2-1, with 11 nucleotides matching TRBD2. The germline CDR1 and CDR2 sequences are SGHTA and FQGNSA. The CDR3 loop spans 14 amino acids. V shed 4 bases and J 9 bases; nucleotides not matched to a gene: 5. CDR3 sequence (DNA): TGTGCCAGCAGCTCCAATAGCGGGGGGGGTGAGCAGTTCTTC. This translates into CASSSNSGGGEQFF.

This clonotype was observed at least ten times. The chain couples TRBV27 to TRBJ1-1; 10 positions match TRBD1. J lost 5 bases, V lost 1 base, and 10 bases had no gene match. The CDR3 runs to 17 residues. The germline CDR1 and CDR2 sequences are MNHEY and SMNVEV (reference sequence). This CDR3 reads CASSLLGYGQGDTEAFF. The CDR3 bases are TGTGCCAGCAGTTTATTAGGTTATGGACAGGGGGATACTGAAGCTTTCTTT.

This clonotype was seen many times. The chain recombines TRBV9 with TRBJ1-1; tentative D call: TRBD1 (5 bases). The CDR3 extends over 12 amino acids. V was shortened by 3 bases and J by 5 bases, with 8 bases between the two germline ends. Germline V gene sequence: CDR1 SGDLS, CDR2 YYNGEE. CDR3 sequence (DNA): TGTGCCAGCAGCGCGGACACTACTGAAGCTTTCTTT. This codes for CASSADTTEAFF. Using reference TRBV9 and TRBJ1-1 for the parts outside the CDR3, the full variable domain is DSGVTQTPKHLITATGQRVTLRCSPRSGDLSVYWYQQSLDQGLQFLIQYYNGEERAKGNILERFSAQQFPDLHSELNLSSLELGDSALYFCASSADTTEAFFGQGTRLTVV.

The chain recombines TRBV4-3 with TRBJ2-7; D remains ambiguous. Germline assignment: CDR1 LGHNA and CDR2 YSLEER. CDR3 length equals 15 residues. The ends were cut back, 0 bases at V and 3 bases at J, with 12 bases in the middle. Here the CDR3 reads CASSQDGRSLYEQYF. CDR3 nucleotide sequence: TGCGCCAGCAGCCAAGACGGTCGCAGCCTCTACGAGCAGTACTTC.

This clonotype was observed at least ten times. The chain links TRBV12-3 or TRBV12-4 to TRBJ2-7; 8 bases line up with TRBD1. The CDR3 covers 16 residues. The trim removed 7 bases at V and 1 base at J, leaving 12 bases unmatched. The CDR3 is CASTPRLGQASYEQYF. In DNA, the CDR3 is TGTGCCAGCACTCCCCGGTTGGGACAGGCATCCTACGAGCAGTACTTC.

This clonotype was counted at least ten times. The chain uses TRBV10-3 and TRBJ1-5, with D uncertain. Germline loops: CDR1 ENHRY, CDR2 SYGVKD. Trimming left V 4 bases short and J 3 bases short, with 7 bases between. CDR3 length: 13 amino acids. CDR3 in amino acids: CAISGGDNQPQHF. The CDR3 bases are TGTGCCATCAGTGGCGGGGACAATCAGCCCCAGCATTTT.

There are many counts of this clonotype. The chain uses TRBV6-1 and TRBJ1-1; TRBD1 matches 7 bases. Germline-derived CDR1 and CDR2 are MNHNS and SASEGT. Germline trimming cut 3 bases from V and 0 bases from J; bases unmatched to any gene: 10. The CDR3 spans 17 residues. CDR3 nucleotides: TGTGCCAGCAGTGAGCCCATTGACAGGGTTGTGAACACTGAAGCTTTCTTT. It yields the protein CASSEPIDRVVNTEAFF.

V is TRBV7-3 and J is TRBJ2-1; 7 nucleotides agree with TRBD2. Germline V gene data show CDR1 as SGHTA and CDR2 as FQGTGA. The CDR3 is 16 residues long. J was trimmed by 4 bases and V by 2 bases; bases with no gene match: 8. The chain's CDR3 is CASSLVASSGYNEQFF. The CDR3 region has the DNA TGTGCCAGCAGCTTAGTTGCGTCTAGCGGTTACAATGAGCAGTTCTTC.

Ten or more counts support this clonotype. The rearrangement joins TRBV4-1 to TRBJ1-1, with D perhaps TRBD1 (5 bases). Germline CDR1 is MGHRA and CDR2 is YSYEKL. The V gene lost 1 base and the J gene lost 6 bases, with 24 bases spanning the gap. CDR3 length: 18 amino acids. The CDR3 is CASSQVIRGKGRGAEAFF. CDR3 DNA sequence: TGCGCCAGCAGCCAAGTGATCCGGGGTAAGGGCCGGGGGGCTGAAGCTTTCTTT.